The 2 T cell receptor beta chains in this list originate from one sample, sequenced in a study of identical twins. TCRdb called the 5' RACE reads again in MiXCR, with one record for every CDR3 protein. In the table there are about 660,000 distinct CDR3 sequences, approximately 9% of which are singletons. This same sample was also taken into another study, of yellow fever vaccine responses in identical twins.

The source material was PBMCs. These receptors were taken from a woman in her late teens or twenties in good health.

The chain carries TRBV20-1 and TRBJ2-1; 7 nucleotides agree with TRBD1. The V gene's germline CDR1 is DFQATT and CDR2 SNEGSKA (reference sequence). Trimming removed 8 bases from V and 7 bases from J; junction bases left unmatched: 17. This CDR3 comprises 15 residues. CDR3 DNA sequence: TGCAGTAGCTATCCCCCTAAGGGGGCGATTAATGAGCAGTTCTTC. This codes for CSSYPPKGAINEQFF.

This chain links TRBV6-1 with TRBJ1-1, with D possibly being TRBD1 (5 bases). Deletions cut 7 bases from V and 6 bases from J, with 9 bases between. CDR1 is MNHNS and CDR2 is SASEGT in the germline V gene. CDR3 length equals 11 residues. The CDR3 DNA reads as TGTGCCAGCATAGTGACAGCTGAAGCTTTCTTT. It yields the protein CASIVTAEAFF.